This T cell receptor beta chain was recovered during a study of blood T cell repertoires in COVID-19. The germline V gene encodes CDR1 WSHSY and CDR2 SAAADI. This CDR3 region has 14 residues. V was clipped by 6 bases and J by 7 bases, with 17 bases between them. The table came from immunoSEQ multiplex PCR; TCRdb's copy has only in-frame clones and leaves some out. This sample yields 200,000 to 300,000 clones, of which almost 85% are seen a single time; about 9.3% belongs to the top ten. Input material: PBMCs or T cells enriched from blood (not recorded which). The chain has TRBV10-2 and TRBJ2-3; perhaps TRBD2 as D (7 bases). This TCR came from a woman in her forties or fifties with acute COVID-19. This CDR3 is CASSEGGGRHTQYF. CDR3 in DNA: TGCGCCAGCAGCGAAGGGGGGGGGCGACATACGCAGTATTTT.